The 14 T cell receptor beta chains presented below share a single source sample, sequenced in a study of cytomegalovirus exposure and HLA in healthy donors. In the PCR, 60 Vbeta and 13 Jbeta primers were used. Profiling relied on immunoSEQ multiplex PCR, and the TCRdb table lists in-frame clones only, not all of them. The table records over 110,000 clones, around 79% of them present only once. Input material: PBMCs. The receptors shown here come from a man between 18 and 35 years old in good health and CMV-seronegative.

This clone turned up a few times. The genes are TRBV7-2 and TRBJ1-5; 8 nucleotides align to TRBD1. Losses at the gene ends were 5 bases for V and 3 bases for J; bases not matched to a gene: 6. The CDR3 extends over 15 amino acids. Germline V gene sequence: CDR1 SGHTA, CDR2 FQGNSA. The CDR3 DNA follows: TGTGCCAGCAGCATCCGGACAGGGATCAATCAGCCCCAGCATTTT. It codes for CASSIRTGINQPQHF.

The chain recombines TRBV5-1 with TRBJ1-3, with D uncertain. CDR1 SGHRS and CDR2 YFSETQ come from the germline V gene. The CDR3 extends over 15 amino acids. V gave up 6 bases and J gave up 0 bases, with 13 bases separating them. CDR3: CASMKVPSSGNTIYF. Written as DNA, the CDR3 is TGCGCCAGCATGAAGGTCCCTAGCTCTGGAAACACCATATATTTT.

V is TRBV6-1 and J is TRBJ1-3; 8 positions agree with TRBD1. Trimming took 2 bases from V and 1 from J; bases not matched to a gene: 7. Germline V gives CDR1 MNHNS, CDR2 SASEGT. CDR3 length: 17 amino acids. The CDR3 DNA reads TGTGCCAGCAGTGAACAGGGGGCGGGTGGATCTGGAAACACCATATATTTT. Encoded protein: CASSEQGAGGSGNTIYF.

Written as DNA, the CDR3 is TGTGCCTGGAGTGCGGGACAGGGGCTATGGGGGGCTTTCTTT. Its protein product is CAWSAGQGLWGAFF. The rearrangement uses TRBV30 and TRBJ1-1; 10 bases match TRBD1. Trimming took 1 base from V and 11 from J; bases not matched to a gene: 10. CDR1 is GTSNPN and CDR2 is SVGIG in the germline V gene (reference sequence). The CDR3 runs to 14 residues.

This clone occurred once. The rearrangement links TRBV30 to TRBJ1-3; 8 nucleotides match TRBD1. Trimming cost V 2 bases and J 1 base; bases outside gene matches: 13. The CDR3 contains 18 residues. CDR1 is GTSNPN, CDR2 SVGIG, per germline (reference sequence). The CDR3 loop reads CAWSPGQVFSPSGNTIYF. The DNA of the CDR3 is TGTGCCTGGAGTCCGGGACAGGTATTTTCCCCATCTGGAAACACCATATATTTT.

This chain uses TRBV27 with TRBJ1-1, with 7 bases identical to TRBD1. CDR3 length equals 15 residues. The V and J ends lost 5 bases and 1 base, in that order; junction bases with no gene match: 7. Germline V gene lookup returns CDR1 MNHEY and CDR2 SMNVEV (reference sequence). The CDR3 loop is CASSDNRGRNTEAFF. In DNA, the CDR3 is TGTGCCAGCAGTGATAACAGGGGTAGGAACACTGAAGCTTTCTTT.

This chain links TRBV5-1 with TRBJ2-2; 7 nucleotides agree with TRBD1. CDR1 is SGHRS, CDR2 YFSETQ, per germline. The junction had 0 bases not matched to a gene; V was cut back by 1 base and J by 3 bases. The CDR3 totals 14 residues. CDR3 DNA: TGCGCCAGCAGCTTGACAGGGGACACCGGGGAGCTGTTTTTT. Protein product: CASSLTGDTGELFF. Drawing the rest from reference TRBV5-1 and TRBJ2-2, the complete variable domain is KAGVTQTPRYLIKTRGQQVTLSCSPISGHRSVSWYQQTPGQGLQFLFEYFSETQRNKGNFPGRFSGRQFSNSRSEMNVSTLELGDSALYLCASSLTGDTGELFFGEGSRLTVL.

This clone was seen a single time. The chain couples TRBV18 to TRBJ1-3; no definite D call. Germline V lookup: CDR1 KGHSH, CDR2 LQKENI. The CDR3 consists of 16 residues. V lost 3 bases and J 2 bases, leaving 14 bases between the germline ends. The CDR3 region has the DNA TGTGCCAGCTCACCTGTGGACTCTCGTACTGGAAACACCATATATTTT. It codes for CASSPVDSRTGNTIYF.

This sequence joins TRBV19 and TRBJ2-3, with 7 bases that match TRBD2. The germline V gene encodes CDR1 LNHDA and CDR2 SQIVND (reference sequence). The CDR3 spans 15 residues. V trimming: 3 bases; J trimming: 2 bases; junction bases outside the gene matches: 5. Here the CDR3 DNA reads TGTGCCAGTAGTATGAGACTAGCCCACACAGATACGCAGTATTTT. This encodes CASSMRLAHTDTQYF.

The rearrangement joins TRBV6-5 to TRBJ1-5; D ambiguous. The CDR3 runs 12 residues. V was clipped by 6 bases and J by 4 bases, with 7 bases between them. CDR1 MNHEY and CDR2 SVGAGI come from the germline V gene. The CDR3 loop reads CASSDGNQPQHF. CDR3 sequence (DNA): TGTGCCAGCAGCGACGGGAATCAGCCCCAGCATTTT.

This chain joins TRBV2 and TRBJ1-4; D remains unclear. CDR1 and CDR2 (germline): SNHLY, FYNNEI. CDR3 length equals 14 residues. Deletions cut 7 bases from V and 6 bases from J, with 15 bases between. The CDR3 DNA reads as TGTGCCAGCATAGTAGGCCTGAGGGATGAAAAACTGTTTTTT. Its protein is CASIVGLRDEKLFF.

The rearrangement links TRBV6-5 to TRBJ2-7, with D perhaps matching TRBD1 (5 bases). This CDR3 has 14 amino acids. V dropped 6 bases and J dropped 2 bases, with 14 bases sitting between them. The germline CDR1 and CDR2 sequences are MNHEY and SVGAGI. The CDR3 spells CASRGVGLTYEQYF. CDR3 in DNA: TGTGCCAGCAGAGGGGTGGGTTTGACCTACGAGCAGTACTTC.

V is TRBV11-2 and J is TRBJ2-1; TRBD1 is a possible D gene (6 bases). The CDR3 runs to 15 residues. V lost 1 base and J lost 1, with 8 bases in between. Germline V CDR1 and CDR2: SGHAT, FQNNGV. The CDR3 DNA reads as TGTGCCAGCAGCTTAGTCAGGGGTTCCTACAATGAGCAGTTCTTC. Translation: CASSLVRGSYNEQFF.

The chain is built from TRBV4-2 and TRBJ2-2, with D possibly being TRBD1 (6 bases). Germline CDR1 and CDR2: LGHNA and YNFKEQ. Trimming pared 4 bases from V and 2 bases from J, leaving 26 bases between. The CDR3 runs to 20 residues. The CDR3 DNA is TGTGCCAGCAGCCTCAATGTCAACCTAGGACAGTGGACCAACACCGGGGAGCTGTTTTTT. Protein sequence: CASSLNVNLGQWTNTGELFF.